The 14 T cell receptor beta chains below all came from one sample that was sequenced in a study of blood T cell repertoires in COVID-19. Measured with immunoSEQ multiplex PCR; TCRdb has only the in-frame clones, and not every one. This table holds 75,000 to 90,000 clones, roughly nine tenths found once. Material for sequencing was peripheral blood. Receptors were obtained from a man in his fifties with active or convalescent COVID-19.

This sequence joins TRBV24-1 and TRBJ2-2, with D possibly matching TRBD1 (6 bases). The CDR3 has 13 amino acids. With 4 bases removed from V and 5 bases from J, the gap between germline ends came to 7 bases. CDR1 is KGHDR, CDR2 SFDVKD, per germline. DNA for the CDR3: TGTGCCACCAGTGAAACAGGGACCGGGGAGCTGTTTTTT. Translating it yields CATSETGTGELFF.

The chain is built from TRBV29-1 and TRBJ2-3; D unclear. Between the trimmed V and J ends, which lost 1 base and 5 bases, there was a span of 4 bases. The CDR3 totals 11 residues. CDR1 and CDR2 (germline): SQVTM, ANQGSEA. CDR3 loop: CSVEALDTQYF. The CDR3 region has the DNA TGCAGCGTTGAAGCACTAGATACGCAGTATTTT.

This chain uses TRBV5-1 with TRBJ1-1; the D gene is possibly TRBD1 (6 bases). Deletions cut 1 base from V and 3 bases from J, with 13 bases between. Per the germline V gene, CDR1 is SGHRS and CDR2 is YFSETQ. The CDR3 spans 15 residues. CDR3 coding DNA: TGCGCCAGCAGCTTGATGGGGGGGCAAGACACTGAAGCTTTCTTT. It specifies CASSLMGGQDTEAFF. Supplemented by reference TRBV5-1 and TRBJ1-1, the full variable domain reads KAGVTQTPRYLIKTRGQQVTLSCSPISGHRSVSWYQQTPGQGLQFLFEYFSETQRNKGNFPGRFSGRQFSNSRSEMNVSTLELGDSALYLCASSLMGGQDTEAFFGQGTRLTVV.

The chain employs TRBV24-1 and TRBJ2-1; 9 bases fit TRBD2. There are 15 residues in the CDR3. Germline V gene sequence: CDR1 KGHDR, CDR2 SFDVKD. V dropped 5 bases and J dropped 4; count of bases not matched to a gene: 5. The CDR3 DNA reads as TGTGCCACCAGTGTCGGCAGCGGGGGGTACAATGAGCAGTTCTTC. This encodes CATSVGSGGYNEQFF.

This sequence joins TRBV28 and TRBJ1-1; maybe TRBD1 (5 bases). Germline V gene sequence: CDR1 MDHEN, CDR2 SYDVKM. The CDR3 spans 14 residues. V was cut by 3 bases and J by 1 base, with 9 bases left in between. CDR3 amino acids: CASSFFGGNTEAFF. The CDR3 DNA reads TGTGCCAGCAGTTTTTTCGGGGGGAACACTGAAGCTTTCTTT.

This clone occurred once. CDR3: CASSPDFVYNSPLHF. In DNA form, the CDR3 reads TGTGCCAGCAGCCCGGACTTCGTTTATAATTCACCCCTCCACTTT. This rearrangement joins TRBV7-9 to TRBJ1-6, with D unclear. CDR1 and CDR2 (germline): SEHNR, FQNEAQ (reference sequence). Trimming took off 5 bases at V and 4 bases at J, with 12 bases between the two ends. The CDR3 covers 15 residues.

The CDR3 DNA sequence: TGTGCCAGCACCGGGAGGGGTAATCAGCCCCAGCATTTT. This codes for CASTGRGNQPQHF. V usage is TRBV7-2 and J usage is TRBJ1-5, with D perhaps TRBD1 (5 bases). Trimming took 7 bases from V and 4 from J, leaving 11 bases between them. The CDR3 runs 13 residues. Germline V gives CDR1 SGHTA, CDR2 FQGNSA.

This chain joins TRBV12-2 and TRBJ1-5; the tabulated D call, TRBD1, remains unverified against the DNA. TRBV12-2 is marked as a pseudogene. The CDR3 is made up of 15 amino acids. The DNA for the CDR3 is TGTGCAAGTCGCTTAGCGAAGGCAGGGAATCAGCCCCAGCATTTT. This codes for CASRLAKAGNQPQHF.

The chain joins TRBV6-6 to TRBJ2-7, with 7 bases identical to TRBD1. This CDR3 is built from 13 residues. Germline assignment: CDR1 MNHNY and CDR2 SVGAGI (reference sequence). V shed 4 bases, J shed 6 bases, and the junction held 6 bases outside the gene matches. The DNA for the CDR3 is TGTGCCAGCAGTTCCCAGACAGGGCGCGAGCAGTACTTC. It encodes CASSSQTGREQYF.

As regards this clone: At the DNA level, this CDR3 is encoded by other sequences in the same sample as well. The rearrangement links TRBV29-1 to TRBJ1-2, with TRBD1 matching 7 bases. Per germline, CDR1 SQVTM and CDR2 ANQGSEA. With 7 bases clipped from V and 3 bases from J, the junction kept 8 bases outside the gene matches. This CDR3 has 13 amino acids. The CDR3 region is CSARTGLYYGYTF. The CDR3 DNA reads TGCAGCGCTCGGACAGGACTTTACTATGGCTACACCTTC.

V usage is TRBV7-6 and J usage is TRBJ1-3; tentatively, D is TRBD1 (5 bases). CDR1 and CDR2 (germline): SGHVS, FNYEAQ. The CDR3 consists of 17 residues. V was trimmed by 4 bases and J by 0 bases, leaving 16 bases between them. Here the CDR3 DNA reads TGTGCCAGCAGCTCCCCCCCCGGGGGGAACTCTGGAAACACCATATATTTT. Its protein is CASSSPPGGNSGNTIYF.

The chain employs TRBV28 and TRBJ1-1; 7 bases agree with TRBD1. This CDR3 comprises 13 residues. The V gene's germline CDR1 is MDHEN and CDR2 SYDVKM. Trimming cost V 8 bases and J 3 bases; bases outside gene matches: 6. The CDR3 reads CASVGQPDTEAFF. The CDR3 DNA sequence: TGTGCCAGCGTGGGACAGCCGGACACTGAAGCTTTCTTT.

The chain recombines TRBV10-3 with TRBJ1-6; D is possibly TRBD1 (5 bases). The CDR3 sequence is 15 residues long. Germline CDR1 is ENHRY and CDR2 is SYGVKD. Between the trimmed V and J ends, which lost 0 bases and 7 bases, there was a span of 10 bases. The CDR3 sequence is CAISESGGENSPLHF. The CDR3 DNA reads as TGTGCCATCAGTGAGTCGGGGGGAGAGAATTCACCCCTCCACTTT.

This sequence joins TRBV13 and TRBJ1-1; 9 bases map to TRBD1. The CDR3 is made up of 14 amino acids. The junction had 5 bases not matched to a gene; V was cut back by 5 bases and J by 4 bases. The germline gives CDR1 PRHDT, CDR2 FYEKMQ (reference sequence). The CDR3 is CASSRQGGGTEAFF. The CDR3 DNA reads as TGTGCCAGCAGCCGACAGGGGGGCGGCACTGAAGCTTTCTTT.